Ten or more counts support the clone carrying this TCR beta chain. Its antigen is unidentified. Germline loops: CDR1 GTSNPN, CDR2 SVGIG (reference sequence). Trimming left V 2 bases short and J 3 bases short, with 8 bases between. This CDR3 has 13 residues. The data originate from a study of neurological immune-mediated disorders. The unsorted libraries originated from 2 million PBMCs that had been stored at -80 C. Study-wide points: It was the repertoires of 18 of 34 multiple sclerosis patients that phylogenetic grouping placed in one related-CDR3 cluster, which is a possible signature. The study found no CDR3 amino acid sequences shared by expanded clones across subjects, suggesting private repertoires in all groups.

Synthesis of cDNA was accomplished via 5'RACE employing 10-nucleotide random UMIs. TCRdb redid the calling of the 5' RACE reads with MiXCR, one entry per CDR3 protein. The profile covers about 66,000 distinct CDR3 sequences, with 3.4% appearing a single time and over 3.5% taken by the ten largest. The sample taken for sequencing was PBMCs. This sequence joins TRBV30 and TRBJ1-5; D is ambiguous. The clonotype comes from a man aged 40-49 years with multiple sclerosis. CDR3 amino acids: CAWSFSFNQPQHF. The CDR3 DNA follows: TGTGCCTGGAGTTTCAGCTTCAATCAGCCCCAGCATTTT. Variable domain in full (rest from reference TRBV30 and TRBJ1-5): SQTIHQWPATLVQPVGSPLSLECTVEGTSNPNLYWYRQAAGRGLQLLFYSVGIGQISSEVPQNLSASRPQDRQFILSSKKLLLSDSGFYLCAWSFSFNQPQHFGDGTRLSIL.